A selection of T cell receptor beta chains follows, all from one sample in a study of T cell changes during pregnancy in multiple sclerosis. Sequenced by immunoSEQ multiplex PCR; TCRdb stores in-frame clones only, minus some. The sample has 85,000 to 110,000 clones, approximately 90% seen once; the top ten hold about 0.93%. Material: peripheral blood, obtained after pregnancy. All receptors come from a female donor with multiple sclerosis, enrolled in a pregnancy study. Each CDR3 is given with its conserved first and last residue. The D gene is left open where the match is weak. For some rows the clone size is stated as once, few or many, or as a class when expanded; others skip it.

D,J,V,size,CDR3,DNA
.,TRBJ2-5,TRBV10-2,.,CASHDSQETQYF,TGCGCCAGTCATGACAGTCAAGAGACCCAGTACTTC
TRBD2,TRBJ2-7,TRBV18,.,CASSPALGTSGSGQYF,TGTGCCAGCTCACCAGCCCTTGGGACTAGCGGTTCGGGGCAGTACTTC
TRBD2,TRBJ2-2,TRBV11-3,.,CASSFGGGRTGELFF,TGTGCCAGCAGCTTCGGGGGGGGCCGGACCGGGGAGCTGTTTTTT
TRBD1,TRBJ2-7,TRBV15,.,CATSFGQGYEQYF,TGTGCCACCAGCTTTGGACAGGGCTACGAGCAGTACTTC
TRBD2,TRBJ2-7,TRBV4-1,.,CASSQADGGGSYEQYF,TGCGCCAGCAGCCAAGCGGACGGGGGGGGTTCCTACGAGCAGTACTTC
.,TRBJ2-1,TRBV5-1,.,CASSLVPSDSYNEQFF,TGCGCCAGCAGCTTAGTGCCTAGCGATTCCTACAATGAGCAGTTCTTC
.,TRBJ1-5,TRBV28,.,CASSFPPDQPQHF,TGTGCCAGCAGCTTTCCCCCCGATCAGCCCCAGCATTTT
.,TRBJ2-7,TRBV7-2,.,CASSLGGTYEQYF,TGTGCCAGCAGCTTAGGCGGGACCTACGAGCAGTACTTC
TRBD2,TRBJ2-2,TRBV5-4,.,CASSPAVRGAITGELFF,TGTGCCAGCAGCCCTGCTGTGCGGGGGGCCATCACCGGGGAGCTGTTTTTT
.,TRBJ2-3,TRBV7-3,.,CASSEGGDTQYF,TGTGCCAGCAGCGAAGGGGGTGATACGCAGTATTTT
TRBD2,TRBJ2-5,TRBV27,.,CASSLTLAGGPETQYF,TGTGCCAGCAGTCTGACACTAGCGGGGGGGCCCGAGACCCAGTACTTC
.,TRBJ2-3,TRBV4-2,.,CASSQAASGTDTQYF,TGTGCCAGCAGCCAAGCGGCTAGCGGCACAGATACGCAGTATTTT
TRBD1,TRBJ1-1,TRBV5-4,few,CASTTLDRDFGLAFF,TGTGCCAGCACCACGTTGGACAGGGACTTTGGTTTGGCTTTCTTT
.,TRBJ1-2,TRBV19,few,CASSKYGYTF,TGTGCCAGTAGCAAATATGGCTACACCTTC
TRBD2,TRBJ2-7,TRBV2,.,CASSESRDYSYEQYF,TGTGCCAGCAGTGAGAGCCGGGACTACTCCTACGAGCAGTACTTC
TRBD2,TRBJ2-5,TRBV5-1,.,CASSFGAGLQETQYF,TGCGCCAGCAGCTTTGGAGCGGGGCTCCAAGAGACCCAGTACTTC
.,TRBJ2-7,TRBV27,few,CASSLRRGTVYEQYF,TGTGCCAGCAGTTTAAGGAGGGGAACCGTGTACGAGCAGTACTTC